Ten or more counts support the clone carrying this T cell receptor (beta chain). After constant-region reverse-primer amplification, full-length variable regions underwent semi-nested PCR with Nested Universal Primer A. Using its own MiXCR run on the 5' RACE reads, TCRdb lists one record per CDR3 protein. The sample yields 62,000 or so distinct CDR3 sequences, just under 30% seen once. Purified naive CD4+ T cells were depleted of CD25+ Tregs. The sequencing sample was made of tumor-infiltrating naive CD4+ T cells sorted from the breast tumor. The subset is: naive CD4+ T cells, CD4+CD45RA+CD25-. This TCR came from a female donor with breast cancer.

CDR3 sequence: CASRTSGRNNEQFF. The CDR3 DNA follows: TGCGCCAGCAGGACTAGCGGGAGGAACAATGAGCAGTTCTTC. V is TRBV5-1 and J is TRBJ2-1, with 13 bases that match TRBD2. The ends lost 5 bases at V and 5 bases at J; junction bases unmatched: 1. Germline-derived CDR1 and CDR2 are SGHRS and YFSETQ. The CDR3 length is 14 residues.